This T cell receptor beta chain appears in the sequencing data of a study of spatial heterogeneity in lung cancer (dated by TCRdb to the late 2010s). Broadly, across the study: Beta-chain transcripts were consistently detected in greater numbers than alpha-chain transcripts, which likely reflected higher beta-chain transcript abundance. Both alpha and beta chains were TCR-sequenced in samples taken at surgery, namely 220 tumor regions, fewer than 80 matched nontumor lung samples and approximately 51 PBMC samples. In the raw uncorrected reads, each unique combination of TCR and UMI appeared on average more than ten times. TCR transcript counts in tumor regions correlated strongly with a T cell transcriptional module score from matched bulk RNA-seq. TCR alpha and beta repertoires were quantitatively compared across multiple tumor regions, matched nontumor lung and blood in non-small cell lung cancer. TCR repertoire features were related to nonsynonymous mutation counts determined by whole-exome sequencing of tumor tissue.

The trim is 6 bases for V and 2 bases for J, with a gap of 14 bases between the germline ends. From the cysteine up to the phenylalanine, the CDR3 has a length of 16 residues. Only CDR3 DNA is held: 48 bases, read in frame from base 1. Based on the germline V gene (reference sequence), the CDR1 and CDR2 sequences are MNHNY and SVGAGI. This specimen's time point label, interpreted: sample taken at primary tumor resection. Donors were approximately 72 patients with early-stage, untreated non-small cell lung cancer from the lung TRACERx cohort. For TCR sequencing, whole RNA was extracted from tumor and nontumor lung tissue, or from cryopreserved PBMC samples, and no cell sorting was done. A patient was chosen for TCR sequencing only when enough RNA was available from at least two tumor regions. A lung pathologist reviewed the tumor and adjacent nontumor lung specimens before the specimens were selected.

General conclusions and limits of the study: Confirming at a functional level the hypothesis that regional TCRs recognize regional mutations was considered to require additional single-cell paired TCR alpha and beta sequencing. A correlation was observed between the number of expanded intratumoral alpha and beta TCRs and the tumor nonsynonymous mutation count. TCR-seq coverage of tumor T cells was estimated at only approximately 7% for alpha chains and 13% for beta chains. Counts of ubiquitous and regional expanded TCRs correlated with counts of ubiquitous and regional nonsynonymous mutations, respectively.

This clonotype was picked up many times. No antigen is known for it. No much larger clone is present one base from it, and per-base qualities are unavailable. The library came from 5' RACE. This sample was sequenced with a NextSeq 500. In the TCR library protocol, a unique molecular identifier was attached to each TCR cDNA molecule so that PCR and sequencing errors could be corrected. Per the authors' processing: TCR identification, UMI-based error correction and CDR3 extraction were performed with Decombinator tools. Expanded TCRs were defined as those above a frequency of 2 per 1,000, corresponding to the top 1% of the tumor frequency distribution. Expanded tumor TCRs were classed as regional if statistically deemed absent (corrected P<0.05) from at least one tumor region, otherwise ubiquitous. Rényi diversity was computed with the R vegan package after subsampling each repertoire 100 times to 5,000 TCRs. CDR3 similarity networks were built from amino acid triplet string-kernel similarity, with CDR3s being connected when pairwise similarity was above 0.82. TCRdb passed the public sequencing reads through fastp at Q25 and MiXCR, retaining productive beta sequences. Rows are combined by CDR3 protein, so each entry shows the most common genes and DNA. These V and J calls derive from TCRdb rather than the authors' analysis. Within this sample are tens of thousands of distinct CDR3 sequences, with about 15% of them counted one time only. The top ten hold about 31% of the sample.

The specimen comprised lung tumor tissue, sampled at surgery. The sequence derives from a female donor with early-stage non-small cell lung cancer. The chain joins TRBV6-6 to TRBJ2-6; the D region possibly corresponds to TRBD1 (6 bases align). The nucleotides read TGTGCCAGCAGGCGCACAGGGCGGGCTGGGGCCAACGTCCTGACTTTC. This yields the protein CASRRTGRAGANVLTF.